What follows are 24 T cell receptor beta chains derived from one specimen sequenced in a study of blood T cell repertoires in COVID-19. Clones were sequenced by immunoSEQ multiplex PCR, and TCRdb holds only the in-frame ones, with some missing. The sample contains 270,000 or so clones, over 75% of which appear only once. Specimen: peripheral blood. These receptors all stem from a human donor in a cohort sampled during active COVID-19.

The chain carries TRBV4-2 and TRBJ2-1, with D possibly matching TRBD1 (5 bases). V was shortened by 4 bases and J by 3 bases, with 19 bases between the two germline ends. The CDR3 length is 17 residues. CDR1 is LGHNA and CDR2 is YNFKEQ in the germline V gene. CDR3 residues: CASSPRPGLPDYNEQFF. The CDR3 nucleotides are TGTGCCAGCAGCCCGAGGCCAGGGCTACCCGACTACAATGAGCAGTTCTTC.

The chain employs TRBV19 and TRBJ2-1; 10 nucleotides line up with TRBD2. CDR3 size: 17 residues. Losses at the gene ends were 5 bases for V and 1 base for J; bases not matched to a gene: 8. CDR1 and CDR2 from the germline V gene are LNHDA and SQIVND (reference sequence). CDR3 in DNA: TGTGCCAGTAGTTTCCTAAGCGGGAGGGGGTCCTACAATGAGCAGTTCTTC. It encodes CASSFLSGRGSYNEQFF.

The J gene is TRBJ2-5, the V gene TRBV18, with 7 bases lining up with TRBD2. Trimming took 3 bases from V and 5 from J; bases not matched to a gene: 3. Germline values: CDR1 KGHSH, CDR2 LQKENI. This CDR3 comprises 13 residues. The DNA for the CDR3 is TGTGCCAGCTCACCTAGGCGGGAGGAGACCCAGTACTTC. Translated: CASSPRREETQYF.

The gene calls are TRBV24-1 and TRBJ2-1; 8 bases are a match to TRBD2. The CDR3 length is 15 residues. V dropped 4 bases and J dropped 6; count of bases not matched to a gene: 7. Germline lookup yields CDR1 KGHDR and CDR2 SFDVKD. CDR3 sequence reads: CATSEPGGLSNEQFF. The CDR3 nucleotides are TGTGCCACCAGTGAGCCGGGGGGGCTAAGCAATGAGCAGTTCTTC.

The genes are TRBV6-5 and TRBJ2-7; 7 positions match TRBD1. The CDR3 has 13 residues. V trimming: 7 bases; J trimming: 3 bases; junction bases outside the gene matches: 6. CDR1 MNHEY and CDR2 SVGAGI come from the germline V gene. The CDR3 loop is CASTRQGFYEQYF. DNA for the CDR3: TGTGCCAGCACCAGACAGGGATTCTACGAGCAGTACTTC.

The V call is TRBV19, the J call TRBJ1-2, with a possible D match to TRBD1 (5 bases). CDR1 is LNHDA, CDR2 SQIVND, per germline (reference sequence). V was pared by 3 bases and J by 4 bases, with 21 bases between. The CDR3 has 17 amino acids. In DNA, the CDR3 is TGTGCCAGTAGTATGTTCTCTCGGGGACTAAATCCCTATGGCTACACCTTC. Translating gives CASSMFSRGLNPYGYTF.

This clone was seen a handful of times. The chain carries TRBV12-5 and TRBJ1-2; 7 bases agree with TRBD1. The CDR3 runs 13 residues. V lost 7 bases to trimming and J lost 6 bases; unmatched junction nucleotides: 8. Germline lookup yields CDR1 LGHNT and CDR2 FRNRAP. CDR3 in DNA: TGTGCTAGTGCATACAAGGGGACAGATGGCTACACCTTC. Its translation is CASAYKGTDGYTF.

J is TRBJ1-2 and V is TRBV18, with a tentative D call TRBD1 (6 bases). V lost 5 bases and J 1 base, leaving 11 bases between the germline ends. Per the germline V gene, CDR1 is KGHSH and CDR2 is LQKENI. The CDR3 is 14 amino acids. The DNA of the CDR3 is TGTGCCAGCTCAAACTGGGACAATAACTATGGCTACACCTTC. Encoded protein: CASSNWDNNYGYTF.

The chain joins TRBV7-2 to TRBJ2-3; D is possibly TRBD2 (7 bases). Looked up from germline, CDR1 is SGHTA and CDR2 is FQGNSA. V lost 5 bases and J lost 0, with 21 bases in between. This CDR3 is 18 amino acids long. CDR3 residues: CASSPRMGGGPSTDTQYF. CDR3 bases: TGTGCCAGCAGCCCGCGGATGGGCGGGGGCCCTAGCACAGATACGCAGTATTTT.

The rearrangement uses TRBV3-1 (or the pseudogene TRBV3-2) and TRBJ2-7, with 11 nucleotides matching TRBD2. CDR3 length: 15 amino acids. With 5 bases clipped from V and 7 bases from J, the junction kept 10 bases outside the gene matches. The germline CDR1 and CDR2 sequences are LGHDT and YNNKEL (reference sequence). CDR3 protein: CASSEIAGGPGEQYF. CDR3 in DNA: TGTGCCAGCAGCGAAATAGCGGGAGGGCCTGGGGAGCAGTACTTC.

The chain uses TRBV11-1 and TRBJ2-7; possibly TRBD1 for D (5 bases). Per germline, CDR1 SGHAT and CDR2 FQDESV (reference sequence). V was shortened by 5 bases and J by 4 bases, with 12 bases between the two germline ends. The CDR3 has 13 amino acids. CDR3: CASSRDQGYEQYF. In DNA form, the CDR3 reads TGTGCCAGCAGCAGAGACCAGGGATACGAGCAGTACTTC.

Comment on this clone: Other DNA sequences in this sample translate to the same CDR3. The CDR3 spells CASSFPNQPQHF. Written as DNA, the CDR3 is TGTGCCAGCAGCTTTCCTAATCAGCCCCAGCATTTT. The chain has TRBV6-5 and TRBJ1-5; D uncertain. The CDR3 is made up of 12 amino acids. Per the germline V gene, CDR1 is MNHEY and CDR2 is SVGAGI. V was shortened by 6 bases and J by 4 bases, with 7 bases between the two germline ends.

The rearrangement links TRBV29-1 to TRBJ1-2; possible D gene TRBD1, 6 bases. Germline loops: CDR1 SQVTM, CDR2 ANQGSEA. V lost 6 bases, J lost 8 bases, and 22 bases lay in between. The CDR3 has 14 residues. CDR3: CSVPSPGQAMGYTF. The CDR3 nucleotides are TGCAGCGTCCCCTCTCCGGGACAAGCGATGGGCTACACCTTC.

The CDR3 bases are TGCGCCAGCAGCCAAAAGGGACTCGGCTTGACGGTTTACAATGAGCAGTTCTTC. It encodes CASSQKGLGLTVYNEQFF. The V gene is TRBV4-1, the J gene TRBJ2-1, with a tentative D call TRBD2 (6 bases). This CDR3 comprises 18 residues. Between the trimmed V and J ends, which lost 2 bases and 4 bases, there was a span of 21 bases. Germline CDR1 is MGHRA and CDR2 is YSYEKL.

The J gene is TRBJ1-5, the V gene TRBV6-1, with TRBD1 matching over 7 bases. Per germline, CDR1 MNHNS and CDR2 SASEGT. The CDR3 totals 14 residues. Germline trimming cut 2 bases from V and 8 bases from J; bases unmatched to any gene: 6. DNA of the CDR3: TGTGCCAGCAGTGAACGAAACAGGGGTGAGCCCCAGCATTTT. Translation: CASSERNRGEPQHF.

This chain uses TRBV19 with TRBJ1-2; 12 bases align to TRBD1. The CDR3 has 15 amino acids. The germline V gene has CDR1 LNHDA and CDR2 SQIVND (reference sequence). V trimming: 3 bases; J trimming: 4 bases; junction bases outside the gene matches: 3. CDR3 sequence reads: CASSMGDRGLYGYTF. CDR3 in DNA: TGTGCCAGTAGTATGGGGGACAGGGGGCTCTATGGCTACACCTTC.

In DNA form, the CDR3 reads TGCGCCAGCAGCTCGGTCCCCAGCGGGAGCGGAACAGATACGCAGTATTTT. This translates into CASSSVPSGSGTDTQYF. V gene TRBV5-1 combines with J gene TRBJ2-3, with 8 bases fitting TRBD2. The length of the CDR3 is 17 residues. Germline-derived CDR1 and CDR2 are SGHRS and YFSETQ. V lost 3 bases to trimming and J lost 3 bases; unmatched junction nucleotides: 12.

This chain uses TRBV9 with TRBJ2-4; D perhaps matches TRBD2 (7 bases). CDR1 and CDR2 (germline): SGDLS, YYNGEE. This CDR3 has 15 residues. The V gene lost 4 bases and the J gene lost 5 bases, with 16 bases spanning the gap. CDR3 amino acids: CASSSEGGWQNIQYF. For the CDR3, the DNA is TGTGCCAGCAGCTCAGAGGGGGGGTGGCAAAACATTCAGTACTTC.

The chain joins TRBV5-6 to TRBJ1-2, with 8 bases identical to TRBD1. Germline CDR1 is SGHDT and CDR2 is YYEEEE. The CDR3 has 16 amino acids. V lost 9 bases, J lost 8 bases, and 21 bases stayed unmatched. The CDR3 DNA follows: TGTGCCACTGCCGCCCGGGACAGGATGTTTCGGAGAGGCTACACCTTC. It specifies CATAARDRMFRRGYTF. The complete variable domain, with remaining parts taken from reference TRBV5-6 and TRBJ1-2, reads DAGVTQSPTHLIKTRGQQVTLRCSPKSGHDTVSWYQQALGQGPQFIFQYYEEEERQRGNFPDRFSGHQFPNYSSELNVNALLLGDSALYLCATAARDRMFRRGYTFGSGTRLTVV.

The chain employs TRBV6-5 and TRBJ1-5; D may be TRBD1 (6 bases). Germline V gene data show CDR1 as MNHEY and CDR2 as SVGAGI. This CDR3 comprises 14 residues. V shed 6 bases and J shed 0 bases, with 9 bases lying between them. CDR3 loop: CASSRTVSNQPQHF. The CDR3 nucleotides are TGTGCCAGCAGCCGGACAGTTAGCAATCAGCCCCAGCATTTT.

The gene calls are TRBV29-1 and TRBJ1-2; D unresolved. Trimming stripped 4 bases from V and 4 bases from J, with 13 bases between. Germline V gene lookup returns CDR1 SQVTM and CDR2 ANQGSEA. The CDR3 is 13 residues long. The CDR3 region is CSVVRGDAYGYTF. In DNA, the CDR3 is TGCAGCGTTGTCCGGGGAGATGCCTATGGCTACACCTTC.

This chain links TRBV9 with TRBJ2-1; TRBD2 matches 10 bases. The CDR3 runs 17 residues. The J segment lost 8 bases and the V segment lost 0 bases, leaving 11 bases of the junction unmatched. Germline CDR1 is SGDLS and CDR2 is YYNGEE. CDR3 nucleotides: TGTGCCAGCAGCGTAGCTACAGGAGCGGGAGGGGCGCATGAGCAGTTCTTC. Translation gives CASSVATGAGGAHEQFF. Using reference TRBV9 and TRBJ2-1 for the parts outside the CDR3, the full variable domain is DSGVTQTPKHLITATGQRVTLRCSPRSGDLSVYWYQQSLDQGLQFLIQYYNGEERAKGNILERFSAQQFPDLHSELNLSSLELGDSALYFCASSVATGAGGAHEQFFGPGTRLTVL.

The rearrangement uses TRBV27 and TRBJ2-5; the match to TRBD2 covers 13 bases. The CDR3 is 16 amino acids. V shed 5 bases and J 1 base; nucleotides not matched to a gene: 4. Germline V lookup: CDR1 MNHEY, CDR2 SMNVEV (reference sequence). The CDR3 DNA sequence: TGTGCCAGCAGTCCAGGGACTAGCGGGACCCAAGAGACCCAGTACTTC. Protein: CASSPGTSGTQETQYF.

This clone was counted once. The V and J genes are TRBV9 and TRBJ2-2; possible D gene TRBD2, 6 bases. Germline values: CDR1 SGDLS, CDR2 YYNGEE. The CDR3 totals 17 residues. Trimming left V 0 bases short and J 8 bases short, with 20 bases between. The DNA for the CDR3 is TGTGCCAGCAGCGTAGCGGTAGCGGTTCGGTCCCCAGGGGAGCTGTTTTTT. Protein: CASSVAVAVRSPGELFF.